This T cell receptor beta chain was profiled in a study of regulatory dendritic cells for organ transplantation. Overall study context: Regulatory dendritic cells came from monocytes given vitamin D3 and IL-10.

Clones were read by immunoSEQ multiplex PCR, and TCRdb kept only the in-frame ones, dropping some. The sample holds 20,000 to 25,000 clones, over 75% seen once. The ends were cut back, 7 bases at V and 0 bases at J, with 12 bases in the middle. The CDR3 covers 14 residues. Germline CDR1 reads SGHTA; CDR2 reads FQGNSA. Concerning this clone itself: No antigen is known for it.

Sorted T cells were CFSE-labeled and cultured four to five days with allogeneic regulatory or mature dendritic cells at 1:10. The specimen was naive CD4+ T cells from blood cultured with dendritic cells. Regarding subset: CD45RA+ naive T cells. The gene calls are TRBV7-2 and TRBJ1-1; D call uncertain. This sequence was found in a human donor in good health. The CDR3 DNA follows: TGTGCCAGCACCCCGAGTAGACTGAACACTGAAGCTTTCTTT. Its protein product is CASTPSRLNTEAFF.